This T cell receptor beta chain stems from a study of blood T cell repertoires in COVID-19. Turning to the study itself: Acute and convalescent COVID-19 specimens originated in the United States, Italy and Spain. PBMCs, B-cell-depleted T cells, or T cells provided the cDNA or gDNA that made up the material.

The authors' processing: Amplification of reference gene primers provided the estimated nucleated cell counts. Sequencing used immunoSEQ multiplex PCR; TCRdb keeps in-frame clones, though not all of them. The V and J calls and the clone size are those of that table, but D and trimming were determined from the DNA. The table lists about 410,000 clones, 70% to 90% of them singletons. The source material was peripheral blood. The sequence was obtained from a woman under 40 with active or convalescent COVID-19.

CDR3 sequence (DNA): TGCAGCGTTGATTACGCTAGCGGAGAGACCCAGTACTTC. Translated: CSVDYASGETQYF. The V and J genes are TRBV29-1 and TRBJ2-5; 7 bases map to TRBD2. The CDR3 is 13 residues long. V lost 3 bases to trimming and J lost 4 bases; unmatched junction nucleotides: 5. The V gene's germline CDR1 is SQVTM and CDR2 ANQGSEA.